The clone carrying this T cell receptor beta chain was counted between two and nine times. Germline V gene data show CDR1 as MDHEN and CDR2 as SYDVKM. This CDR3 is 14 amino acids long. Between the trimmed V and J ends, which lost 6 bases and 0 bases, there was a span of 6 bases. The data were obtained in a study of blood T cells in healthy people across ages. The total RNA that was extracted per sample amounted to at least 5.5 micrograms. A J-beta primer mix and a sample-barcoded 5' primer were used in a second PCR of about 6 to 12 cycles. TCRdb itself ran the 5' RACE reads through MiXCR, one entry per CDR3 protein. The sample lists roughly 1,700,000 distinct CDR3 sequences; about 30% were seen once.

V and J are TRBV28 and TRBJ2-6; D is ambiguous. The sample comprised blood. This sequence was found in a woman aged 25 to 39 in good health. The CDR3 sequence is CASSVISGANVLTF. Written as DNA, the CDR3 is TGTGCCAGCAGCGTCATCTCTGGGGCCAACGTCCTGACTTTC.